The next 32 T cell receptor beta chains were all read from a single sample in a study of tumor and adjacent non-tumor tissue in lung cancer (dated by TCRdb to between 2017 and 2018). RNA was extracted from bulk unsorted tissue and checked for quality with a NanoDrop ND-1000 and an Agilent 2100. Libraries were constructed by multiplex PCR. Data came from an Illumina HiSeq 2500. Following protocols modified from ARM-PCR, the researchers constructed TCRbeta libraries through three rounds of nested PCR with primers (Table S4). TCRdb handled the public reads itself, with Q25 trimming in fastp and clone calling in MiXCR, and kept productive beta chains. When rows share a CDR3 protein, they turn into one entry using the most common DNA and genes. This sample holds about 70,000 distinct CDR3 sequences; around 73% were observed only once. The top ten clonotypes cover 28% of the sample. Material: lung tumor tissue. Receptors were obtained from a man in his 60s with non-small cell lung cancer.

Worth noting for this clonotype: One end of the junction is discordant with germline, which a read error may explain. Written as DNA, the CDR3 is TGCAGCGTTGCACCCGGAGGTACTGGGTCCAACGTCCTGACTTTC. Translation gives CSVAPGGTGSNVLTF. The V and J genes are TRBV29-1 and TRBJ2-6; D possibly corresponds to TRBD2 (5 bases). CDR1 SQVTM and CDR2 ANQGSEA come from the germline V gene. There are 15 residues in the CDR3.

Note on this clonotype: An end of the junction does not agree with germline; a read error may underlie this. CDR3 amino acids: CASSLTSGRTSYPDMQYF. The CDR3, as DNA: TGTGCCAGCAGCCTTACTAGCGGGAGGACCAGCTACCCCGATATGCAGTATTTT. The chain employs TRBV6-1 and TRBJ2-3; TRBD2 matches at 12 bases. The germline CDR1 and CDR2 sequences are MNHNS and SASEGT. This CDR3 spans 18 amino acids.

To note about this clonotype: This may arise from a read error, as a much more abundant clone is one base away. This rearrangement joins TRBV20-1 to TRBJ2-4; D may match TRBD1 or TRBD2 (6 bases each). V lost 5 bases to trimming and J lost 1 base, with 27 bases between them. The CDR3 runs 19 residues. CDR1 is DFQATT, CDR2 SNEGSKA, per germline (reference sequence). The DNA for the CDR3 is TGCAGTGCTGGCGGAGTGGCTAGCTTCCGAGGGGGGGCCAAAAACATTCAGTACTTC. This gives the protein CSAGGVASFRGGAKNIQYF.

Comment on this clonotype: One end of the junction varies from germline; a read error may be responsible. The rearrangement links TRBV11-2 to TRBJ1-5; D gene uncertain. The CDR3 length is 13 residues. CDR1 is SGHAT and CDR2 is FQNNGV in the germline V gene. CDR3 DNA: TGTGCCAGCATCTTAAATCGGGGTCAGCCCCAGCATTTT. Translating gives CASILNRGQPQHF.

In the case of this clonotype: One junction end disagrees with the germline gene, perhaps due to a read error. The genes are TRBV5-1 and TRBJ2-5; D is possibly TRBD2 (6 bases). The germline V gene encodes CDR1 SGHRS and CDR2 YFSETQ. This CDR3 is 19 amino acids long. The DNA of the CDR3 is TGCGCAAGCAGCTTATACCCCATCGGGAGAGGCCCAAATCAAGAGACCCAGTACTTC. Protein product: CASSLYPIGRGPNQETQYF.

To note about this clonotype: A junction end diverges from the germline sequence, so it may reflect a read error. The rearrangement joins TRBV6-1 to TRBJ2-1; D might be TRBD2 (5 bases). Germline V CDR1 and CDR2: MNHNS, SASEGT. CDR3 size: 16 residues. In DNA form, the CDR3 reads TGTGCCAGCAGTGAGTCCGTGCGGCTTAGGAGGAATGGGCAGTTCTTT. This codes for CASSESVRLRRNGQFF.

On this clonotype itself: The junction shows a germline mismatch at one end, possibly a read error. V is TRBV29-1 and J is TRBJ2-3, with 8 bases lining up with TRBD1. Germline CDR1 reads SQVTM; CDR2 reads ANQGSEA. The CDR3 has 15 amino acids. The CDR3 reads CSALTGAGSTDTQYF. For the CDR3, the DNA is TGCAGCGCCCTGACAGGGGCGGGTAGCACAGACACGCAGTATTTT.

This chain connects TRBV11-1 to TRBJ2-7; D is perhaps TRBD2 (5 bases). This CDR3 spans 15 amino acids. Trimming took off 5 bases at V and 8 bases at J, with 22 bases between the two ends. The V gene's germline CDR1 is SGHAT and CDR2 FQDESV (reference sequence). CDR3 nucleotide sequence: TGTGCCAGCAGCGCCCTGGACGGAGGCCAGTACCAGCAGTACTTC. Protein sequence: CASSALDGGQYQQYF.

Comments on this clonotype: The junction shows a germline mismatch at one end, possibly a read error. This chain connects TRBV20-1 to TRBJ2-1; a weak D match, TRBD1 (7 bases). The CDR3 has 15 residues. Looked up from germline, CDR1 is DFQATT and CDR2 is SNEGSKA (reference sequence). The CDR3 nucleotides read TGCAGTGCTAGAGGGGGGGACAGAGGGGCCAATGAGCAGCTCTTC. This gives the protein CSARGGDRGANEQLF.

This clonotype is medium-sized (0.01 to 0.1%) within its sample. The V and J genes are TRBV12-3 or TRBV12-4 and TRBJ1-5; no clear D. Trimming left V 5 bases short and J 4 bases short, with 3 bases between. The CDR3 spans 11 residues. The chain's CDR3 is CASSGNQPQHF. The CDR3 DNA sequence: TGTGCCAGCAGTGGTAATCAGCCCCAGCATTTT.

This chain links TRBV20-1 with TRBJ2-7; 9 nucleotides agree with TRBD2. Germline CDR1 and CDR2: DFQATT and SNEGSKA (reference sequence). V shed 0 bases and J 0 bases; nucleotides not matched to a gene: 24. There are 22 residues in the CDR3. In nucleotides, the CDR3 is TGCAGTGCTAGAGACCTCTGGGGGACTAGCAGGACCGAGATGGGACTCTCCTACGAGCAGTACTTC. Protein sequence: CSARDLWGTSRTEMGLSYEQYF.

Remarks on this clonotype: A junction boundary mismatches the germline segment, possibly from a read error. The chain links TRBV20-1 to TRBJ1-1; D is uncertain. CDR1 and CDR2 (germline): DFQATT, SNEGSKA (reference sequence). The CDR3 totals 16 residues. CDR3 sequence reads: CCVMPVEGAVNSEAFF. The DNA of the CDR3 is TGCTGTGTAATGCCAGTCGAGGGTGCCGTGAACTCTGAAGCTTTCTTT.

This clonotype was detected many times. This chain links TRBV29-1 with TRBJ2-3; D may be TRBD1 (6 bases). This CDR3 contains 18 residues. V dropped 4 bases and J dropped 2 bases, with 25 bases sitting between them. In germline, CDR1 is SQVTM, CDR2 ANQGSEA. As DNA, the CDR3 is TGCAGCGTTGGTGCGGGCACAGGGAATCCTTACTACACAGATACGCAGTATTTT. Its protein product is CSVGAGTGNPYYTDTQYF.

Points on this clonotype: One end of the junction does not line up with germline, which may come from a read error. In nucleotides, the CDR3 is TGCCGTGCTACCGACGACGGGGGCCCTACATACGAGCAGTACTTC. Protein: CRATDDGGPTYEQYF. This chain uses TRBV20-1 with TRBJ2-7; TRBD1 or TRBD2 may be the D gene (6 bases each). CDR1 and CDR2 (germline): DFQATT, SNEGSKA (reference sequence). This CDR3 has 15 residues.

In the case of this clonotype: Relative to the germline gene, one junction end is altered; a read error may explain this. The chain recombines TRBV20-1 with TRBJ1-6, with D perhaps matching TRBD1 (6 bases). CDR1 DFQATT and CDR2 SNEGSKA come from the germline V gene (reference sequence). This CDR3 has 14 amino acids. For the CDR3, the DNA is TGCAGCGCTAGACAGGCCGGTCTATGGTCACCCCTCCACTTT. This codes for CSARQAGLWSPLHF.

This clonotype has just a few counts. The chain uses TRBV7-9 and TRBJ2-5, with D possibly being TRBD1 (6 bases). V was trimmed by 2 bases and J by 4 bases, leaving 8 bases between them. The CDR3 spans 13 residues. CDR1 and CDR2 from the germline V gene are SEHNR and FQNEAQ (reference sequence). The CDR3 here is CASSLPRGETQYF. In DNA form, the CDR3 reads TGTGCCAGCAGCTTACCCAGGGGAGAGACCCAGTACTTC.

The chain links TRBV20-1 to TRBJ2-3, with 10 bases that match TRBD2. CDR1 and CDR2 (germline): DFQATT, SNEGSKA (reference sequence). The CDR3 runs to 17 residues. The V segment lost 4 bases and the J segment 7 bases; nucleotides outside the gene matches: 17. CDR3 in DNA: TGCAGTGCTATCCCTGAGGGGACTAGCGCGTGGACATATACGCAGTATTTT. This sequence encodes CSAIPEGTSAWTYTQYF.

With respect to this clonotype: The germline gene is not matched at one end of the junction; a read error may be the cause. The CDR3 DNA reads TGTTCCAGGAATTACTCGAGGCGGGAGACGGCCGAACAGTACTTC. Amino acids: CSRNYSRRETAEQYF. The chain couples TRBV6-5 to TRBJ2-7, with 7 bases fitting TRBD2. The CDR3 loop spans 15 amino acids. Germline CDR1 and CDR2: MNHEY and SVGAGI.

A word on this clonotype: The junction does not match germline at one end; this may be a read error. The chain uses TRBV10-1 and TRBJ2-3, with TRBD2 matching over 12 bases. CDR3 size: 20 residues. The V gene's germline CDR1 is WNHNN and CDR2 SYGVQD (reference sequence). CDR3 sequence reads: CASGDGGMTSGRRDTDTQYF. As DNA, the CDR3 is TGCGCCAGCGGTGACGGGGGAATGACTAGCGGGAGAAGAGACACAGATACGCAGTATTTC.

Regarding this clonotype: One end of the junction is discordant with germline, which a read error may explain. V is TRBV5-5 and J is TRBJ1-1, with D possibly TRBD1 on 6 matching bases. This CDR3 comprises 13 residues. CDR1 and CDR2 (germline): SGHKS, YYEKEE (reference sequence). CDR3 residues: CASSLQGRTEAIF. DNA for the CDR3: TGTGCCAGCAGCTTACAGGGACGCACTGAAGCTATCTTT.

This chain links TRBV30 with TRBJ1-2; 8 bases line up with TRBD1. Trimming cost V 1 base and J 6 bases; bases outside gene matches: 13. The CDR3 runs to 16 residues. The germline V gene has CDR1 GTSNPN and CDR2 SVGIG (reference sequence). DNA of the CDR3: TGTGCCTGGAGTGGGATCGGACAGGGACGACGCGATGGCTACACCTTC. Protein: CAWSGIGQGRRDGYTF.

On this clonotype itself: This CDR3 is missing its conserved last phenylalanine or tryptophan, likely due to a read error. V and J are TRBV20-1 and TRBJ1-2; tentatively, D is TRBD1 (5 bases). CDR3 length: 13 residues. CDR1 is DFQATT, CDR2 SNEGSKA, per germline (reference sequence). Written as DNA, the CDR3 is TGCAGTGCTCTCAGCGGACAAGAGTATGGTTACACCCTC. This encodes CSALSGQEYGYTL.

As regards this clonotype: An end of the junction does not agree with germline; a read error may underlie this. J is TRBJ2-6 and V is TRBV28, with TRBD1 as a possible D gene (5 bases). Germline V gene lookup returns CDR1 MDHEN and CDR2 SYDVKM. The CDR3 runs 15 residues. The CDR3 DNA reads TGTGCCAGCAGTAAGAACACCTCTGGGGCCAACGTCCTGACCTTC. The encoded protein is CASSKNTSGANVLTF. Filled out from reference TRBV28 and TRBJ2-6, the complete variable domain reads DVKVTQSSRYLVKRTGEKVFLECVQDMDHENMFWYRQDPGLGLRLIYFSYDVKMKEKGDIPEGYSVSREKKERFSLILESASTNQTSMYLCASSKNTSGANVLTFGAGSRLTVL.

This clonotype has a count of ten or more. The chain joins TRBV6-5 to TRBJ1-6, with D hard to call. There are 14 residues in the CDR3. Germline lookup yields CDR1 MNHEY and CDR2 SVGAGI. V lost 3 bases to trimming and J lost 9 bases, with 12 bases between them. The CDR3 sequence: CASSYLGEASPLHF. The CDR3 region has the DNA TGTGCCAGCAGTTATTTGGGAGAGGCTTCACCCCTCCACTTT.

This clonotype has just a few counts. Germline is not matched at one junction end, which may reflect a read error. J is TRBJ2-2 and V is TRBV5-5, with D maybe TRBD2 (5 bases). The CDR3 length is 15 residues. CDR1 is SGHKS, CDR2 YYEKEE, per germline (reference sequence). Here the CDR3 DNA reads TGTGCCAGCAGCTCCATAGCGCCGAACACCGAGGAGCTGTTCTTT. Protein sequence: CASSSIAPNTEELFF. The whole variable domain, filled in from reference TRBV5-5 and TRBJ2-2, reads DAGVTQSPTHLIKTRGQQVTLRCSPISGHKSVSWYQQVLGQGPQFIFQYYEKEERGRGNFPDRFSARQFPNYSSELNVNALLLGDSALYLCASSSIAPNTEELFFGEGSRLTVL.

A word on this clonotype: At one of its ends the junction is not consistent with the germline gene, which may arise from a read error. The chain uses TRBV20-1 and TRBJ2-2; perhaps D is TRBD1 or TRBD2 (5 bases each). CDR1 and CDR2 from the germline V gene are DFQATT and SNEGSKA (reference sequence). This CDR3 is 14 amino acids long. CDR3 region: CSPRVGDNTRELFF. DNA of the CDR3: TGCAGTCCTAGAGTGGGGGATAACACCAGGGAGCTGTTTTTT.

Remarks on this clonotype: The conserved closing phenylalanine or tryptophan is absent in this CDR3, likely reflecting a read error. The chain has TRBV20-1 and TRBJ2-7; 7 bases align to TRBD1. From germline, CDR1 is DFQATT and CDR2 SNEGSKA (reference sequence). The CDR3 is 12 residues long. As DNA, the CDR3 is TGCCGCGCGTGGGACAGACCCGACGAGCAGTACTTA. Its protein product is CRAWDRPDEQYL.

In the case of this clonotype: One junction end does not reproduce the germline sequence, and a read error may be involved. CDR3 residues: CASRTGGDTDTHYF. The CDR3 DNA sequence: TGTGCCAGCAGAACGGGAGGGGACACAGATACGCACTATTTT. The J gene is TRBJ2-3, the V gene TRBV6-5, with 8 bases identical to TRBD2. The germline gives CDR1 MNHEY, CDR2 SVGAGI. This CDR3 is 14 amino acids long.

Note on this clonotype: A read error is possible here, since a much larger clone lies one base away. The chain uses TRBV7-9 and TRBJ2-7; D gene ambiguous. Per germline, CDR1 SEHNR and CDR2 FQNEAQ (reference sequence). Trimming removed 2 bases from V and 5 bases from J, with 7 bases in between. The CDR3 is 12 residues long. CDR3 loop: CASSLLVNEQYF. The CDR3, as DNA: TGTGCCAGCAGCTTATTGGTAAACGAGCAGTACTTC.

In the case of this clonotype: One end of the junction varies from germline; a read error may be responsible. The chain carries TRBV6-5 and TRBJ2-1; 7 bases match TRBD1. The V gene's germline CDR1 is MNHEY and CDR2 SVGAGI. The CDR3 has 13 residues. CDR3 nucleotide sequence: TGTGCCAGCGCAGTTAAGGGGGCTAATGAGCATTCCTTC. Its translation: CASAVKGANEHSF.

With regard to this clonotype: Its ends do not fully match the called genes, so a read error is possible. This chain connects TRBV12-3 or TRBV12-4 to TRBJ2-2, with D perhaps being TRBD1 or TRBD2 (5 bases each). The CDR3 has 14 amino acids. CDR3 nucleotides: TGTGCAAGCAGTTTGAATCTGGACACCGGGAAGCTGTTTTTT. Translating it yields CASSLNLDTGKLFF.

This clonotype has more than one count but fewer than ten. Germline and junction disagree at one end, which may indicate a read error. The gene calls are TRBV6-1 and TRBJ1-4; 7 nucleotides line up with TRBD1. CDR3 length equals 14 residues. Germline V lookup: CDR1 MNHNS, CDR2 SASEGT. The CDR3 region has the DNA TGTACCAGCTGTCAAAATACAGGGGAGGAAAAACTGTTTTTT. Its protein is CTSCQNTGEEKLFF.